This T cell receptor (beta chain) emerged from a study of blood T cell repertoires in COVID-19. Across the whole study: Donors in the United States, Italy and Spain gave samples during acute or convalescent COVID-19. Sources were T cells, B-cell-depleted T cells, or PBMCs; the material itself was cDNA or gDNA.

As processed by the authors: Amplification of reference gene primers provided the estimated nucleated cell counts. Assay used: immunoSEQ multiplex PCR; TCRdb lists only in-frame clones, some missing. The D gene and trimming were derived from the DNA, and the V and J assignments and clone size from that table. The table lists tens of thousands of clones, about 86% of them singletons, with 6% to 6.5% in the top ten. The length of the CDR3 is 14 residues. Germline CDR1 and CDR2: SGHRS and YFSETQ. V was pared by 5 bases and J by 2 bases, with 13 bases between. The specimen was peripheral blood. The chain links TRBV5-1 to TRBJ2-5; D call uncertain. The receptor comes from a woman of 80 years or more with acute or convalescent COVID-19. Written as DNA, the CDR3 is TGCGCCAGCAGACGAGGCAGCCTACAAGAGACCCAGTACTTC. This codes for CASRRGSLQETQYF.